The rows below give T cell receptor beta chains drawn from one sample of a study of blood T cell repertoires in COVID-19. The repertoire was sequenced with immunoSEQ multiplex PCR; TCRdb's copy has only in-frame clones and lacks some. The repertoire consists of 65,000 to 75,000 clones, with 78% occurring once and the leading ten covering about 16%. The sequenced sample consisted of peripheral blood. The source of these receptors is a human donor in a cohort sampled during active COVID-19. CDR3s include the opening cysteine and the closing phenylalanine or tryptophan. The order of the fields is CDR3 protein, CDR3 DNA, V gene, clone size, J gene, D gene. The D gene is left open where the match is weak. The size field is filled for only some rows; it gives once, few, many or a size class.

CDR3aa: CASSHHGGGFDTGELFF
CDR3nt: TGTGCCAGCAGCCACCATGGGGGAGGGTTTGACACCGGGGAGCTGTTTTTT
v_gene: TRBV3-1/TRBV3-2
abundance: .
j_gene: TRBJ2-2
d_gene: TRBD2

CDR3aa: CASSEAGRRSPLHF
CDR3nt: TGTGCCAGCAGTGAAGCAGGGAGGCGGTCACCCCTCCACTTT
v_gene: TRBV2
abundance: .
j_gene: TRBJ1-6
d_gene: .

CDR3aa: CASSQDSRYSGNTIYF
CDR3nt: TGTGCCAGCAGCCAAGATTCCAGGTACTCTGGAAACACCATATATTTT
v_gene: TRBV3-1/TRBV3-2
abundance: few
j_gene: TRBJ1-3
d_gene: .

CDR3aa: CASSLATQYYEQYF
CDR3nt: TGTGCCAGCAGCTTAGCGACACAATACTACGAGCAGTACTTC
v_gene: TRBV7-8
abundance: few
j_gene: TRBJ2-7
d_gene: .

CDR3aa: CASSSREESYEQYF
CDR3nt: TGTGCCAGCAGCTCCCGGGAGGAGTCCTACGAGCAGTACTTC
v_gene: TRBV16
abundance: .
j_gene: TRBJ2-7
d_gene: TRBD2

CDR3aa: CAISGSSYEQYF
CDR3nt: TGTGCCATCAGTGGTAGCTCCTACGAGCAGTACTTC
v_gene: TRBV10-3
abundance: .
j_gene: TRBJ2-7
d_gene: .

CDR3aa: CASTGQGVGEQYF
CDR3nt: TGTGCCAGCACCGGACAGGGGGTCGGCGAGCAGTACTTC
v_gene: TRBV2
abundance: few
j_gene: TRBJ2-7
d_gene: TRBD1

CDR3aa: CASWGTGGVGTYEQYF
CDR3nt: TGTGCCAGCTGGGGGACAGGGGGTGTGGGAACCTACGAGCAGTACTTC
v_gene: TRBV28
abundance: few
j_gene: TRBJ2-7
d_gene: TRBD1

CDR3aa: CASSFGTGFTGYTF
CDR3nt: TGTGCCAGCAGCTTTGGGACAGGATTTACTGGCTACACCTTC
v_gene: TRBV5-6
abundance: few
j_gene: TRBJ1-2
d_gene: TRBD1

CDR3aa: CASSRKRDHYEQYF
CDR3nt: TGTGCCAGCAGCAGAAAGCGGGACCACTACGAGCAGTACTTC
v_gene: TRBV27
abundance: once
j_gene: TRBJ2-7
d_gene: TRBD2

CDR3aa: CASSLLSQNIQYF
CDR3nt: TGTGCCAGCAGCCTACTGTCCCAAAACATTCAGTACTTC
v_gene: TRBV12-3/TRBV12-4
abundance: .
j_gene: TRBJ2-4
d_gene: .

CDR3aa: CASSKTSGSVNEQFF
CDR3nt: TGTGCCAGCAGCAAAACTAGCGGGAGTGTCAATGAGCAGTTCTTC
v_gene: TRBV9
abundance: .
j_gene: TRBJ2-1
d_gene: TRBD2

CDR3aa: CASSLNTGGTGNTIYF
CDR3nt: TGCGCCAGCAGCCTAAATACAGGGGGAACTGGAAACACCATATATTTT
v_gene: TRBV5-1
abundance: .
j_gene: TRBJ1-3
d_gene: TRBD1

CDR3aa: CASSEGGLGEKLFF
CDR3nt: TGTGCCAGCAGTGAAGGAGGGCTTGGAGAAAAACTGTTTTTT
v_gene: TRBV6-1
abundance: few
j_gene: TRBJ1-4
d_gene: .

CDR3aa: CASSDNRGAFF
CDR3nt: TGTGCCAGCAGTGACAACAGGGGGGCTTTCTTT
v_gene: TRBV12-3/TRBV12-4
abundance: .
j_gene: TRBJ1-1
d_gene: TRBD1

CDR3aa: CASSREARNTEAFF
CDR3nt: TGTGCCAGCAGCCGTGAAGCACGGAACACTGAAGCTTTCTTT
v_gene: TRBV3-1/TRBV3-2
abundance: .
j_gene: TRBJ1-1
d_gene: .

CDR3aa: CASTSLTSGIETQYF
CDR3nt: TGTGCCAGCACATCTTTAACTAGCGGTATAGAGACCCAGTACTTC
v_gene: TRBV6-5
abundance: .
j_gene: TRBJ2-5
d_gene: TRBD2

CDR3aa: CASTGAVQISYEQYF
CDR3nt: TGTGCCAGCACCGGAGCGGTACAGATCTCCTACGAGCAGTACTTC
v_gene: TRBV28
abundance: .
j_gene: TRBJ2-7
d_gene: .

CDR3aa: CASSLASSYEQYF
CDR3nt: TGTGCCAGCAGCTTAGCGAGTAGTTACGAGCAGTACTTC
v_gene: TRBV7-6
abundance: .
j_gene: TRBJ2-7
d_gene: .

CDR3aa: CASSSPGLAYEQFF
CDR3nt: TGTGCCAGCAGTTCCCCCGGACTGGCATATGAGCAGTTCTTC
v_gene: TRBV27
abundance: .
j_gene: TRBJ2-1
d_gene: .

CDR3aa: CASSSLAGVVETQYF
CDR3nt: TGTGCCAGCAGTTCCCTAGCGGGAGTTGTGGAGACCCAGTACTTC
v_gene: TRBV2
abundance: .
j_gene: TRBJ2-5
d_gene: TRBD2

CDR3aa: CACKGRGQSYEQYF
CDR3nt: TGTGCCTGCAAGGGGAGGGGACAATCCTACGAGCAGTACTTC
v_gene: TRBV2
abundance: .
j_gene: TRBJ2-7
d_gene: .

CDR3aa: CSARASTEQYF
CDR3nt: TGCAGTGCTAGAGCTAGCACCGAGCAGTACTTC
v_gene: TRBV20-1
abundance: few
j_gene: TRBJ2-7
d_gene: .

CDR3aa: CAWSVLGGKKNTIYF
CDR3nt: TGTGCCTGGAGTGTACTGGGGGGGAAGAAAAACACCATATATTTT
v_gene: TRBV30
abundance: .
j_gene: TRBJ1-3
d_gene: .

CDR3aa: CASSPSSGRSSYEQYF
CDR3nt: TGTGCCAGCAGCCCCTCTAGCGGGAGGTCCTCCTACGAGCAGTACTTC
v_gene: TRBV5-4
abundance: .
j_gene: TRBJ2-7
d_gene: TRBD2

CDR3aa: CASSPTSNQPQHF
CDR3nt: TGTGCCAGCAGCCCGACAAGCAATCAGCCCCAGCATTTT
v_gene: TRBV7-9
abundance: .
j_gene: TRBJ1-5
d_gene: .

CDR3aa: CASSLSGSVYEQYF
CDR3nt: TGTGCCAGCAGCTTAAGCGGGAGCGTCTACGAGCAGTACTTC
v_gene: TRBV7-9
abundance: .
j_gene: TRBJ2-7
d_gene: TRBD2

CDR3aa: CASSIGRVVANVLTF
CDR3nt: TGTGCCAGTAGTATTGGCAGGGTGGTTGCCAACGTCCTGACTTTC
v_gene: TRBV19
abundance: .
j_gene: TRBJ2-6
d_gene: .

CDR3aa: CASSLAPAGATYEQYF
CDR3nt: TGCGCCAGCAGCTTGGCCCCAGCGGGGGCCACCTACGAGCAGTACTTC
v_gene: TRBV5-1
abundance: .
j_gene: TRBJ2-7
d_gene: TRBD2

CDR3aa: CASCSGGNTEAFF
CDR3nt: TGTGCCAGCTGTTCGGGGGGGAACACTGAAGCTTTCTTT
v_gene: TRBV2
abundance: .
j_gene: TRBJ1-1
d_gene: .

CDR3aa: CASSSRVGGSYEQYF
CDR3nt: TGTGCCAGCAGCTCTAGGGTGGGGGGCTCCTACGAGCAGTACTTC
v_gene: TRBV7-6
abundance: .
j_gene: TRBJ2-7
d_gene: .

CDR3aa: CASSYSGTVDEKLFF
CDR3nt: TGTGCCAGCAGTTACTCCGGGACAGTCGATGAAAAACTGTTTTTT
v_gene: TRBV6-5
abundance: .
j_gene: TRBJ1-4
d_gene: TRBD1

CDR3aa: CASSYRVPNTEAFF
CDR3nt: TGTGCCAGTAGTTACAGGGTCCCGAACACTGAAGCTTTCTTT
v_gene: TRBV19
abundance: .
j_gene: TRBJ1-1
d_gene: .

CDR3aa: CASSENTGTSGSETQYF
CDR3nt: TGCGCCAGCAGTGAGAACACCGGGACTAGCGGATCGGAGACCCAGTACTTC
v_gene: TRBV10-1
abundance: .
j_gene: TRBJ2-5
d_gene: TRBD2

CDR3aa: CASSYLAGIYNEQFF
CDR3nt: TGTGCCAGCAGTTATCTAGCGGGGATCTACAATGAGCAGTTCTTC
v_gene: TRBV6-2/TRBV6-3
abundance: .
j_gene: TRBJ2-1
d_gene: TRBD2

CDR3aa: CASSQTQAAISRTDTQYF
CDR3nt: TGTGCCAGCAGCCAAACCCAAGCGGCCATAAGTCGCACAGATACGCAGTATTTT
v_gene: TRBV4-2
abundance: .
j_gene: TRBJ2-3
d_gene: .

CDR3aa: CASSPRYIAYVEQYF
CDR3nt: TGTGCCAGCAGTCCCCGATACATAGCCTACGTCGAGCAGTACTTC
v_gene: TRBV27
abundance: .
j_gene: TRBJ2-7
d_gene: .

CDR3aa: CAWGRAGATDTQYF
CDR3nt: TGTGCCTGGGGGCGAGCGGGAGCCACAGATACGCAGTATTTT
v_gene: TRBV30
abundance: few
j_gene: TRBJ2-3
d_gene: TRBD2

CDR3aa: CATSDSRQGPTDTQYF
CDR3nt: TGTGCCACCAGTGATTCACGACAGGGACCCACAGATACGCAGTATTTT
v_gene: TRBV24-1
abundance: .
j_gene: TRBJ2-3
d_gene: TRBD1

CDR3aa: CASSLLPTASSYNEQFF
CDR3nt: TGTGCCAGCAGCTTGCTTCCGACAGCCAGCTCCTACAATGAGCAGTTCTTC
v_gene: TRBV5-8
abundance: .
j_gene: TRBJ2-1
d_gene: .

CDR3aa: CASSRWDRDGSPLHF
CDR3nt: TGTGCCAGCAGCCGATGGGACAGGGACGGATCACCCCTCCACTTT
v_gene: TRBV5-6
abundance: .
j_gene: TRBJ1-6
d_gene: TRBD1

CDR3aa: CASSFVIITSDNEQFF
CDR3nt: TGTGCCAGCAGCTTCGTCATTATAACTAGCGACAATGAGCAGTTCTTC
v_gene: TRBV7-8
abundance: .
j_gene: TRBJ2-1
d_gene: TRBD2

CDR3aa: CASSQSFGTQYF
CDR3nt: TGTGCCAGCAGCCAATCCTTCGGTACGCAGTATTTT
v_gene: TRBV3-1/TRBV3-2
abundance: .
j_gene: TRBJ2-3
d_gene: .

CDR3aa: CASSSRQGNYGYTF
CDR3nt: TGTGCCAGCAGCTCCCGACAGGGGAACTATGGCTACACCTTC
v_gene: TRBV7-6
abundance: .
j_gene: TRBJ1-2
d_gene: TRBD1

CDR3aa: CASSLAVYEQYF
CDR3nt: TGTGCCAGCAGCCTAGCGGTCTACGAGCAGTACTTC
v_gene: TRBV11-2
abundance: .
j_gene: TRBJ2-7
d_gene: TRBD2

CDR3aa: CASSLNSRESTGELFF
CDR3nt: TGTGCCAGCAGCTTAAACTCTCGGGAGAGCACCGGGGAGCTGTTTTTT
v_gene: TRBV7-6
abundance: .
j_gene: TRBJ2-2
d_gene: .

CDR3aa: CASSRASGSYNEQFF
CDR3nt: TGTGCCAGCAGCCGGGCTAGCGGCTCCTACAATGAGCAGTTCTTC
v_gene: TRBV3-1/TRBV3-2
abundance: .
j_gene: TRBJ2-1
d_gene: TRBD2

CDR3aa: CASSSGSYQPQHF
CDR3nt: TGTGCCAGCAGTTCAGGGTCCTATCAGCCCCAGCATTTT
v_gene: TRBV7-2
abundance: .
j_gene: TRBJ1-5
d_gene: .

CDR3aa: CATLSPYGYTF
CDR3nt: TGTGCCACATTGAGCCCCTATGGCTACACCTTC
v_gene: TRBV27
abundance: .
j_gene: TRBJ1-2
d_gene: .

CDR3aa: CATGLIAGGRPESTYEQYF
CDR3nt: TGTGCCACCGGTTTAATAGCGGGAGGGCGGCCGGAGAGCACCTACGAGCAGTACTTC
v_gene: TRBV24-1
abundance: .
j_gene: TRBJ2-7
d_gene: TRBD2

CDR3aa: CASSSPLEPQHF
CDR3nt: TGTGCCAGCAGTTCCCCCCTTGAGCCCCAGCATTTT
v_gene: TRBV27
abundance: .
j_gene: TRBJ1-5
d_gene: .

CDR3aa: CATGSRTSEQYF
CDR3nt: TGTGCCACCGGGAGCAGGACCAGCGAGCAGTACTTC
v_gene: TRBV10-3
abundance: .
j_gene: TRBJ2-7
d_gene: .

CDR3aa: CASSSSNGTGLRGYF
CDR3nt: TGTGCCAGCAGCAGTTCTAACGGGACAGGATTACGGGGGTACTTC
v_gene: TRBV21-1
abundance: .
j_gene: TRBJ2-7
d_gene: .